Presented here are 10 T cell receptor beta chains from one specimen sequenced in a study of regulatory T cells in long-lasting Graves disease. Time point of the sample: newly diagnosed GD, antithyroid drugs for less than 3 months. The TCR library used RNA extracted from PBMCs. The TCR beta library used iRepertoire HTBI primers with Arm-PCR amplification of CDR3. MiXCR, applied by TCRdb to the multiplex PCR reads, yields one record per CDR3 protein. The data hold roughly 610,000 distinct CDR3 sequences, with roughly 15% observed a single time. These data were also filed under a second study, of T cells in Graves' hyperthyroidism and ophthalmopathy.

The source was peripheral blood mononuclear cells (PBMCs), collected at new diagnosis, from a patient treated with antithyroid drugs. All receptors derive from a woman aged 25-40 years with Graves disease.

This clonotype was detected only a few times. The chain is built from TRBV12-3 or TRBV12-4 and TRBJ2-1; D is perhaps TRBD2 (6 bases). The CDR3 has 16 amino acids. The V gene lost 6 bases and the J gene lost 4 bases, with 19 bases spanning the gap. The CDR3 spells CASSRREAGRYNEQFF. Written as DNA, the CDR3 is TGTGCCAGCAGCCGCCGGGAAGCGGGCCGTTACAATGAGCAGTTCTTC.

The rearrangement uses TRBV28 and TRBJ2-1; D perhaps matches TRBD1 (6 bases). The germline V gene has CDR1 MDHEN and CDR2 SYDVKM. CDR3 length: 15 amino acids. Trimming shortened V by 3 bases and J by 9 bases, and 18 bases separated the two germline ends. The CDR3 nucleotides are TGTGCCAGCAGTTTCGGTACCCAGGGGAACGGTGAGCAGTTCTTC. Amino acids: CASSFGTQGNGEQFF. The variable domain in full, with the rest retrieved from reference TRBV28 and TRBJ2-1, is DVKVTQSSRYLVKRTGEKVFLECVQDMDHENMFWYRQDPGLGLRLIYFSYDVKMKEKGDIPEGYSVSREKKERFSLILESASTNQTSMYLCASSFGTQGNGEQFFGPGTRLTVL.

This clonotype was detected once. The rearrangement links TRBV20-1 to TRBJ2-7; 7 bases are a match to TRBD1. This CDR3 has 16 amino acids. Germline values: CDR1 DFQATT, CDR2 SNEGSKA (reference sequence). With V trimmed by 0 bases and J by 3 bases, 11 bases remained unmatched. DNA for the CDR3: TGCAGTGCTAGAGATCGGGACAGTGACGTCTACTACGAGCAGTACTTC. Residues: CSARDRDSDVYYEQYF.

This clonotype was seen more than once but under ten times. The chain couples TRBV20-1 to TRBJ2-3; 8 bases are a match to TRBD2. The CDR3 has 14 residues. Germline CDR1 and CDR2: DFQATT and SNEGSKA (reference sequence). With V trimmed by 6 bases and J by 10 bases, 15 bases remained unmatched. For the CDR3, the DNA is TGCAGTGCCCCGGGGGGGACCCCTACATTCGCGCAGTATTTT. Residues: CSAPGGTPTFAQYF.

The table lists this clonotype with many counts. The CDR3: CASSGGGVGRETQYF. The CDR3 bases are TGTGCCAGCAGTGGAGGTGGGGTCGGGCGAGAGACCCAGTACTTC. This sequence joins TRBV12-3 or TRBV12-4 and TRBJ2-5; possibly TRBD2 for D (5 bases). This CDR3 spans 15 amino acids. Deletions cut 5 bases from V and 4 bases from J, with 17 bases between.

This chain joins TRBV27 and TRBJ1-6; 7 bases line up with TRBD1. Germline V gene lookup returns CDR1 MNHEY and CDR2 SMNVEV (reference sequence). The CDR3 is 14 residues long. With V trimmed by 6 bases and J by 7 bases, 6 bases remained unmatched. CDR3 nucleotide sequence: TGTGCCAGCAGAGACAGGGTGAGGAATTCACCCCTCCACTTT. Its translation: CASRDRVRNSPLHF.

In this sample, this clonotype turned up a few times. J is TRBJ1-6 and V is TRBV20-1, with D possibly TRBD1 on 5 matching bases. This CDR3 region has 19 residues. From germline, CDR1 is DFQATT and CDR2 SNEGSKA (reference sequence). Trimming took off 2 bases at V and 10 bases at J, with 30 bases between the two ends. CDR3 residues: CSARHSGARSGLWLSPLHF. The DNA for the CDR3 is TGCAGTGCTAGACATTCCGGGGCCCGAAGCGGTCTATGGTTGTCACCCCTCCACTTT.

Ten or more counts support this clonotype. The genes are TRBV10-2 and TRBJ1-2; 7 bases align to TRBD1. This CDR3 is 13 amino acids long. Germline assignment: CDR1 WSHSY and CDR2 SAAADI. J lost 4 bases, V lost 4 bases, and 3 bases had no gene match. The CDR3 DNA follows: TGCGCCAGCAGTGTACAGGGGTCCTATGGCTACACCTTC. Protein sequence: CASSVQGSYGYTF.

This clonotype turned up a few times. The chain carries TRBV5-1 and TRBJ2-7; 12 bases fit TRBD2. Trimming at V came to 4 bases and at J to 3 bases, leaving 8 bases not matched to a gene. Germline lookup yields CDR1 SGHRS and CDR2 YFSETQ. The CDR3 length is 16 residues. In DNA, the CDR3 is TGCGCCAGCAGCCCCTGGACTAGCGGGACCATCTACGAGCAGTACTTC. Translation gives CASSPWTSGTIYEQYF.

V gene TRBV11-2 combines with J gene TRBJ1-2, with D uncertain. This CDR3 contains 12 residues. From germline, CDR1 is SGHAT and CDR2 FQNNGV. The V end was cut by 3 bases, the J end by 8 bases, with 10 bases between. The CDR3 here is CASSLEVWGYTF. The CDR3 nucleotides are TGTGCCAGCAGCTTGGAGGTCTGGGGCTACACCTTC.